This T cell receptor beta chain was documented in a study of technical replicates of blood from a few donors. Sequencing was performed with immunoSEQ multiplex PCR; in TCRdb, only in-frame clones are kept and a portion is missing. Counted here are tens of thousands of clones, 93% occurring once; the ten biggest clones make up 0.24%. The TCR was taken from a human donor in good health. Sequencing was performed on T cells isolated from PBMCs.

CDR3 residues: CASTDAFSTVHYGYTF. In DNA form, the CDR3 reads TGTGCCAGCACCGATGCTTTCAGCACAGTGCACTATGGCTACACCTTC. V usage is TRBV28 and J usage is TRBJ1-2; D call uncertain. The CDR3 length is 16 residues. Germline V gene lookup returns CDR1 MDHEN and CDR2 SYDVKM. The ends were cut back, 7 bases at V and 3 bases at J, with 21 bases in the middle.